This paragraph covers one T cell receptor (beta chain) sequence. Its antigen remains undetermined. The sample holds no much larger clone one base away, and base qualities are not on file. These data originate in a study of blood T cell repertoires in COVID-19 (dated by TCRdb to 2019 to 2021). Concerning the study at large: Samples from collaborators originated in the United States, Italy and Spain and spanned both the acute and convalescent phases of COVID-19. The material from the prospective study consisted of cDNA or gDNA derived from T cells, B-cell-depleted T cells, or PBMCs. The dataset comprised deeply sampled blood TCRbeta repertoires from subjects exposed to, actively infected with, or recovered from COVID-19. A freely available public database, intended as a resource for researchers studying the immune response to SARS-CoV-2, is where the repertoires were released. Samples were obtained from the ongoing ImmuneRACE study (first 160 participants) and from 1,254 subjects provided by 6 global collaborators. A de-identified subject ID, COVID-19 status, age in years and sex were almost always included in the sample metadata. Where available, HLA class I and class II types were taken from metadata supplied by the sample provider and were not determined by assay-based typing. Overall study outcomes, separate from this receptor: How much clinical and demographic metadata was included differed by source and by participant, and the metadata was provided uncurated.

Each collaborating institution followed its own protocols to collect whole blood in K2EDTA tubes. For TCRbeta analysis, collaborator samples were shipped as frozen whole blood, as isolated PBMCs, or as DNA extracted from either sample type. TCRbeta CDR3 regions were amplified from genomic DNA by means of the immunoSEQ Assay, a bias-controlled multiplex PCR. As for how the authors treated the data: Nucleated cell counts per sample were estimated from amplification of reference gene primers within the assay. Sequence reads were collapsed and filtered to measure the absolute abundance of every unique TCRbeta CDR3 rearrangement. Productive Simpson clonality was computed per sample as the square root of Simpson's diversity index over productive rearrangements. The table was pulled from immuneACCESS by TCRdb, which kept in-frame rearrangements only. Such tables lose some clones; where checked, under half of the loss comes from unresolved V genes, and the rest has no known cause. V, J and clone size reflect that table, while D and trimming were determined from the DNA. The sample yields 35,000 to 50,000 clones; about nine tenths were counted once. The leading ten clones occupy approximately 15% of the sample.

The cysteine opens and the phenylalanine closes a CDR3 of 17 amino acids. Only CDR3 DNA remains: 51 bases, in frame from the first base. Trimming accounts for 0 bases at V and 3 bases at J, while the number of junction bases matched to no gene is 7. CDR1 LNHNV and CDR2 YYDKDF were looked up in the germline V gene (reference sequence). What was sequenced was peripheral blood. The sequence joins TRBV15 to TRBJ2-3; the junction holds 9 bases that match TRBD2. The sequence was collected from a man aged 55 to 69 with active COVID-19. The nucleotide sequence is TGTGCCACCAGCAGAGATCCCCTAGCGGGATATACAGATACGCAGTATTTT. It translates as CATSRDPLAGYTDTQYF.